The table lists the clone carrying this TCR beta chain with a few counts. This sample was taken from a study of blood T cell repertoires in COVID-19. Overall study context: Spain, Italy and the United States supplied samples that represented acute and convalescent COVID-19.

Study members were between about 18 and 100 years old and lived in 24 US regions. Each participant's cohort was designated according to participant-reported clinical history. Each recovered donor of Cohort 3 presented with two negative PCRs, clearance, or symptom resolution. Generated by immunoSEQ multiplex PCR, the TCRdb table keeps only in-frame clones and is missing some. Seen here are a few hundred thousand clones, 80% to 90% observed once, and the top ten hold more than 3.5%. Germline CDR1 is SGHRS and CDR2 is YFSETQ. The CDR3 spans 15 residues. V lost 4 bases and J lost 4, with 17 bases in between.

The chain combines TRBV5-1 with TRBJ2-5; maybe TRBD2 (6 bases). This sequence was found in a woman aged 25 to 39 who had recovered from COVID-19. Sequenced sample: PBMCs or T cells enriched from blood (not recorded which). CDR3 in amino acids: CASSVSGDGLETQYF. The CDR3, as DNA: TGCGCCAGCAGCGTGTCGGGAGATGGGTTAGAGACCCAGTACTTC.